Below, one TCR beta chain is given with its context. Its cognate antigen is unknown. The data derive from a study of vaccination and CD4 T cells after COVID-19. Regarding treatment: roughly 11-day PBMC culture with coronavirus spike peptide pools or control peptides (ViraFEST assay). Collection of the unexposed donor's CD4+ T cells took place before the COVID-19 pandemic (2011-2018). The assay that was used to sequence DNA from cultured CD4+ T cells was the Oncomine TCR Beta short-read assay. Cultured CD4+ T cells yielded the extracted genomic DNA. TCRdb processed the PCR reads anew with MiXCR; each CDR3 protein has one entry. The sample has approximately 8,800 distinct CDR3 sequences; under 40% are singletons. This CDR3 is 14 amino acids long. CDR1 and CDR2 (germline): SGHAT, FQNNGV. The V end was cut by 3 bases, the J end by 3 bases, with 11 bases between.

This chain uses TRBV11-2 with TRBJ1-1; no clear D. The source is a human donor in good health. Sample: CD4+ T cells from blood, cultured in vitro. The CDR3 DNA is TGTGCCAGCAGCTTGGAGGGCGCGTACACTGAAGCTTTCTTT. Translation gives CASSLEGAYTEAFF.